Listed here are 31 T cell receptor beta chains from one sample, sequenced in a study of Ad26.COV2.S vaccination and SARS-CoV-2 variants. The table came from immunoSEQ multiplex PCR; TCRdb's copy has only in-frame clones and leaves some out. In the table there are 75,000 to 100,000 clones, approximately 81% of which are singletons. This specimen consisted of peripheral blood, obtained after recovery from COVID-19. These receptors were taken from a human donor who had recovered from COVID-19.

The V gene is TRBV4-3, the J gene TRBJ2-2, with 11 bases lining up with TRBD2. The CDR3 consists of 16 residues. V lost 3 bases, J lost 3 bases, and 3 bases stayed unmatched. Germline-derived CDR1 and CDR2 are LGHNA and YSLEER. The CDR3 nucleotides read TGCGCCAGCAGCCAGGTTAGCGGGAGGGACACCGGGGAGCTGTTTTTT. It is translated as CASSQVSGRDTGELFF.

The J gene is TRBJ1-5, the V gene TRBV6-5; 8 bases are a match to TRBD1. Germline V gene data show CDR1 as MNHEY and CDR2 as SVGAGI. This CDR3 contains 15 residues. The J segment lost 4 bases and the V segment lost 6 bases, leaving 8 bases of the junction unmatched. The CDR3 is CASRRDRMINQPQHF. Here the CDR3 DNA reads TGTGCCAGCAGACGGGACAGGATGATAAATCAGCCCCAGCATTTT.

The genes are TRBV6-6 and TRBJ2-3; 14 nucleotides line up with TRBD2. V shed 6 bases, J shed 6 bases, and the junction held 5 bases outside the gene matches. Germline-derived CDR1 and CDR2 are MNHNY and SVGAGI (reference sequence). This CDR3 has 15 residues. The DNA of the CDR3 is TGTGCCAGCAGACGGGGACTAGCGGGAGTTGATACGCAGTATTTT. It codes for CASRRGLAGVDTQYF.

With regard to this clone: Additional DNA sequences in this sample encode the identical CDR3. The V call is TRBV14, the J call TRBJ2-7, with 15 bases matching TRBD2. CDR3 size: 20 residues. Unmatched junction bases numbered 17, after V lost 3 bases and J lost 5 bases. The germline V gene has CDR1 SGHDN and CDR2 FVKESK. The CDR3 DNA follows: TGTGCCAGCAGCCAGGGGTGGAGGACTAGCGGGAGGGCTGTAGTCCACGAGCAGTACTTC. This encodes CASSQGWRTSGRAVVHEQYF. Supplemented by reference TRBV14 and TRBJ2-7, the full variable domain reads EAGVTQFPSHSVIEKGQTVTLRCDPISGHDNLYWYRRVMGKEIKFLLHFVKESKQDESGMPNNRFLAERTGGTYSTLKVQPAELEDSGVYFCASSQGWRTSGRAVVHEQYFGPGTRLTVT.

V is TRBV7-9 and J is TRBJ2-3, with a possible D match to TRBD1 (6 bases). V was cut by 0 bases and J by 9 bases, with 16 bases left in between. The CDR3 extends over 15 amino acids. Germline CDR1 SEHNR, CDR2 FQNEAQ (reference sequence). CDR3 residues: CASSLAGARAGTQYF. CDR3 in DNA: TGTGCCAGCAGCTTAGCGGGGGCCCGCGCCGGGACGCAGTATTTT.

The chain joins TRBV11-3 to TRBJ2-5; tentatively, D is TRBD2 (6 bases). Germline lookup yields CDR1 SGHNT and CDR2 YENEEA. The length of the CDR3 is 15 residues. With 2 bases removed from V and 4 bases from J, the gap between germline ends came to 14 bases. CDR3 nucleotides: TGTGCCAGCAGCTTATTACGGGAGACACCAGAGACCCAGTACTTC. Encoded protein: CASSLLRETPETQYF.

This clone was recorded once. J is TRBJ1-1 and V is TRBV28; D unresolved. The V and J ends lost 3 bases and 8 bases respectively, with 7 bases between them. This CDR3 has 11 residues. Per germline, CDR1 MDHEN and CDR2 SYDVKM. CDR3: CASSFWREAFF. The CDR3, as DNA: TGTGCCAGCAGTTTCTGGCGGGAAGCTTTCTTT.

DNA for the CDR3: TGTGCCAGCAATATGTTGTCTAGCGGGATCAACAATGAGCAGTTCTTC. As protein: CASNMLSSGINNEQFF. This chain links TRBV5-6 with TRBJ2-1; the match to TRBD2 covers 9 bases. CDR1 SGHDT and CDR2 YYEEEE come from the germline V gene. The CDR3 contains 16 residues. V shed 6 bases and J 5 bases; nucleotides not matched to a gene: 12.

The rearrangement joins TRBV27 to TRBJ1-2, with 8 bases identical to TRBD1. V lost 11 bases to trimming and J lost 0 bases; unmatched junction nucleotides: 11. The CDR3 is 15 residues long. The germline CDR1 and CDR2 sequences are MNHEY and SMNVEV (reference sequence). The chain's CDR3 is CASRGRVASNYGYTF. As DNA, the CDR3 is TGTGCCTCCAGGGGGCGGGTGGCCTCTAACTATGGCTACACCTTC.

V gene TRBV28 combines with J gene TRBJ2-7; D is uncertain. This CDR3 contains 14 residues. Trimming took off 6 bases at V and 0 bases at J, with 12 bases between the two ends. Per the germline V gene, CDR1 is MDHEN and CDR2 is SYDVKM. This CDR3 reads CASSPGDISYEQYF. CDR3 DNA: TGTGCCAGCAGCCCTGGAGACATCTCCTACGAGCAGTACTTC.

To note about this clone: Other DNA sequences in the same sample also yield this CDR3. This sequence joins TRBV28 and TRBJ1-6, with unresolved D. Deletions cut 8 bases from V and 6 bases from J, with 8 bases between. The CDR3 spans 12 residues. The germline gives CDR1 MDHEN, CDR2 SYDVKM. The CDR3 DNA reads TGTGCCAGCGGGCGGCCTAATTCACCCCTCCACTTT. Translated, it gives CASGRPNSPLHF.

V is TRBV29-1 and J is TRBJ1-1; D unclear. The V end was cut by 1 base, the J end by 4 bases, with 13 bases between. Germline CDR1 SQVTM, CDR2 ANQGSEA. This CDR3 has 14 amino acids. CDR3 residues: CSVEVWAQSTEAFF. The DNA of the CDR3 is TGCAGCGTTGAAGTATGGGCCCAGAGCACTGAAGCTTTCTTT.

Here the CDR3 reads CASSLTGYGSYNEQFF. CDR3 nucleotides: TGTGCCAGCAGCTTGACAGGGTACGGCTCCTACAATGAGCAGTTCTTC. The genes are TRBV28 and TRBJ2-1; 7 bases fit TRBD1. Losses at the gene ends were 6 bases for V and 0 bases for J; bases not matched to a gene: 8. The CDR3 covers 16 residues. The germline V gene encodes CDR1 MDHEN and CDR2 SYDVKM.

The rearrangement uses TRBV19 and TRBJ1-1, with 7 bases fitting TRBD1. CDR3 length: 13 residues. Trimming at V came to 5 bases and at J to 3 bases, leaving 3 bases not matched to a gene. CDR1 LNHDA and CDR2 SQIVND come from the germline V gene (reference sequence). The CDR3 DNA reads TGTGCCAGTAGTGCCGACAGGGACACTGAAGCTTTCTTT. Amino acids: CASSADRDTEAFF.

This clone was counted once. The chain couples TRBV5-1 to TRBJ1-1, with TRBD1 matching 7 bases. CDR1 is SGHRS and CDR2 is YFSETQ in the germline V gene. V was pared by 4 bases and J by 4 bases, with 16 bases of the junction left unmatched. The CDR3 runs to 17 residues. The CDR3 bases are TGCGCCAGCAGCCAGTTTGCCAGGGGGAATATCGGCACTGAAGCTTTCTTT. It yields the protein CASSQFARGNIGTEAFF.

V is TRBV9 and J is TRBJ2-7; D gene uncertain. Germline V gives CDR1 SGDLS, CDR2 YYNGEE. CDR3 length equals 13 residues. V lost 4 bases and J lost 3, with 11 bases in between. The CDR3 loop is CASSLHPYYEQYF. DNA for the CDR3: TGTGCCAGCAGCCTCCACCCCTACTACGAGCAGTACTTC.

This clone showed up just a few times. This chain connects TRBV5-1 to TRBJ2-3, with D tentatively TRBD2 (5 bases). The CDR3 consists of 15 residues. Trimming left V 2 bases short and J 6 bases short, with 16 bases between. Per germline, CDR1 SGHRS and CDR2 YFSETQ. The CDR3 region has the DNA TGCGCCAGCAGCTTATCGCGGGCAGAGTCCGATACGCAGTATTTT. Protein product: CASSLSRAESDTQYF.

The V and J genes are TRBV12-3 or TRBV12-4 and TRBJ1-2, with D unresolved. The CDR3 has 12 amino acids. V was shortened by 3 bases and J by 7 bases, with 9 bases between the two germline ends. CDR3 DNA: TGTGCCAGCAGTTTCTCTTCTCGTGGCTACACCTTC. It encodes CASSFSSRGYTF.

The gene calls are TRBV6-5 and TRBJ1-6, with 9 bases that match TRBD1. This CDR3 is 15 amino acids long. With V trimmed by 8 bases and J by 9 bases, 11 bases remained unmatched. Per the germline V gene, CDR1 is MNHEY and CDR2 is SVGAGI. DNA of the CDR3: TGTGCCAGCGCACCCTTGGGACAGGGAGCTTCACCCCTCCACTTT. Its protein product is CASAPLGQGASPLHF.

This chain links TRBV5-1 with TRBJ1-1, with unresolved D. Germline assignment: CDR1 SGHRS and CDR2 YFSETQ. The CDR3 is 14 residues long. V was cut by 2 bases and J by 1 base, with 9 bases left in between. CDR3 region: CASSFSLSNTEAFF. CDR3 in DNA: TGCGCCAGCAGCTTCTCTTTATCGAACACTGAAGCTTTCTTT.

The rearrangement uses TRBV28 and TRBJ2-7; no clear D gene. V was cut by 1 base and J by 4 bases, with 5 bases left in between. Germline loops: CDR1 MDHEN, CDR2 SYDVKM. The CDR3 loop spans 12 amino acids. DNA for the CDR3: TGTGCCAGCAGTTTATTATTGTACGAGCAGTACTTC. Translating gives CASSLLLYEQYF.

The genes are TRBV6-2 or TRBV6-3 and TRBJ2-4, with D maybe TRBD1 (5 bases). The CDR3 has 17 amino acids. Germline V gene sequence: CDR1 MNHEY, CDR2 SVGEGT. Trimming removed 0 bases from V and 7 bases from J, with 19 bases in between. CDR3 nucleotides: TGTGCCAGCAGTTACTCGAACAATTATGGCAGGGTGAACATTCAGTACTTC. Amino acids: CASSYSNNYGRVNIQYF.

This chain joins TRBV19 and TRBJ1-5, with 9 positions matching TRBD1. This CDR3 is 15 amino acids long. J lost 0 bases, V lost 6 bases, and 3 bases had no gene match. CDR1 and CDR2 (germline): LNHDA, SQIVND (reference sequence). The CDR3 region has the DNA TGTGCCAGTAGGGACAGGGGATATAGCAATCAGCCCCAGCATTTT. Encoded protein: CASRDRGYSNQPQHF.

This rearrangement joins TRBV7-2 to TRBJ1-1, with D perhaps TRBD1 (5 bases). CDR1 and CDR2 from the germline V gene are SGHTA and FQGNSA. The V gene lost 3 bases and the J gene lost 1 base, with 9 bases spanning the gap. The CDR3 is 14 residues long. CDR3 protein: CASSFQDKNTEAFF. DNA of the CDR3: TGTGCCAGCAGCTTTCAGGACAAGAACACTGAAGCTTTCTTT.

This clone was observed once. The chain employs TRBV15 and TRBJ2-6, with TRBD1 matching 8 bases. With V trimmed by 0 bases and J by 0 bases, 10 bases remained unmatched. CDR1 is LNHNV and CDR2 is YYDKDF in the germline V gene (reference sequence). This CDR3 is 20 amino acids long. CDR3 coding DNA: TGTGCCACCAGCAGAGATGGCCCAGGGGGCTGGAGCTCTGGGGCCAACGTCCTGACTTTC. Translation: CATSRDGPGGWSSGANVLTF.

This chain joins TRBV3-1 (or the pseudogene TRBV3-2) and TRBJ2-1; D ambiguous. Per germline, CDR1 LGHDT and CDR2 YNNKEL (reference sequence). Trimming removed 3 bases from V and 10 bases from J, with 19 bases in between. There are 15 residues in the CDR3. The CDR3 protein is CASSHTSGRAREQFF. CDR3 in DNA: TGTGCCAGCAGCCATACATCCGGCCGGGCTCGAGAGCAGTTCTTC.

The chain combines TRBV4-2 with TRBJ1-3; D call uncertain. V gave up 0 bases and J gave up 4 bases, with 7 bases separating them. The CDR3 spans 14 residues. Germline CDR1 and CDR2: LGHNA and YNFKEQ. The CDR3: CASSQEYGGNTIYF. In nucleotides, the CDR3 is TGTGCCAGCAGCCAAGAGTATGGGGGAAACACCATATATTTT.

This clone is labeled medium-sized. V gene TRBV19 combines with J gene TRBJ1-3; no definite D call. CDR3 length equals 14 residues. Germline CDR1 and CDR2: LNHDA and SQIVND (reference sequence). V was pared by 5 bases and J by 2 bases, with 10 bases between. This chain's CDR3 is CASSRGGPGNTIYF. The CDR3 region has the DNA TGTGCCAGTAGTCGGGGAGGGCCTGGAAACACCATATATTTT.

This clone was seen a few times. The chain uses TRBV18 and TRBJ2-5; unclear D gene. The CDR3 has 14 residues. The V gene's germline CDR1 is KGHSH and CDR2 LQKENI. The germline V and J ends were trimmed by 2 bases and 2 bases, with 9 bases remaining between them. This chain's CDR3 is CASSPVGRQETQYF. The CDR3 nucleotides read TGTGCCAGCTCACCAGTCGGCAGACAAGAGACCCAGTACTTC. The whole variable domain, remainder taken from reference TRBV18 and TRBJ2-5, is NAGVMQNPRHLVRRRGQEARLRCSPMKGHSHVYWYRQLPEEGLKFMVYLQKENIIDESGMPKERFSAEFPKEGPSILRIQQVVRGDSAAYFCASSPVGRQETQYFGPGTRLLVL.

This clone occurred a few times. In nucleotides, the CDR3 is TGCGCCAGCTCCCTCGTTGGGGGCCCGACTAACACTGAAGCTTTCTTT. Its protein is CASSLVGGPTNTEAFF. The chain joins TRBV5-1 to TRBJ1-1, with D perhaps matching TRBD1 (6 bases). With 7 bases removed from V and 2 bases from J, the gap between germline ends came to 21 bases. This CDR3 region has 16 residues. Germline-derived CDR1 and CDR2 are SGHRS and YFSETQ.

J is TRBJ1-1 and V is TRBV24-1; 7 nucleotides agree with TRBD1. J gave up 3 bases and V 12 bases, and 21 bases lay outside the gene matches. Germline V gene sequence: CDR1 KGHDR, CDR2 SFDVKD. This CDR3 comprises 17 residues. This chain's CDR3 is CAVQARDSGFPDTEAFF. DNA of the CDR3: TGTGCCGTACAAGCCCGGGACAGCGGGTTTCCGGACACTGAAGCTTTCTTT.